This entry lists 5 T cell receptor beta chains sequenced from one sample in a study of T cell changes during pregnancy in multiple sclerosis. Using immunoSEQ multiplex PCR, the repertoire was profiled, and TCRdb retains in-frame clones only, with some absent. The profile shows about 52,000 clones, about 90% of them singletons. Sequencing used CD4+ T cells from peripheral blood mononuclear cells, obtained after pregnancy. The receptors stem from a female donor in good health, enrolled as a control in a pregnancy study.

V and J are TRBV5-1 and TRBJ2-2, with 8 bases matching TRBD1. The CDR3 is made up of 14 amino acids. Trimming cost V 2 bases and J 6 bases; bases outside gene matches: 3. Germline CDR1 reads SGHRS; CDR2 reads YFSETQ. The CDR3 is CASSLTGGAGELFF. Here the CDR3 DNA reads TGCGCCAGCAGCTTAACAGGGGGAGCCGGGGAGCTGTTTTTT.

This rearrangement joins TRBV6-1 to TRBJ2-2; tentative D call: TRBD1 (6 bases). CDR3 length: 14 amino acids. V lost 9 bases, J lost 6 bases, and 17 bases lay in between. Germline assignment: CDR1 MNHNS and CDR2 SASEGT. The CDR3 nucleotides are TGTGCCAGTTACCTCACAGGGAAGCCCGGGGAGCTGTTTTTT. This sequence encodes CASYLTGKPGELFF.

The rearrangement joins TRBV11-1 to TRBJ1-6; D uncertain. Trimming shortened V by 4 bases and J by 3 bases, and 10 bases separated the two germline ends. This CDR3 is 15 amino acids long. CDR1 is SGHAT and CDR2 is FQDESV in the germline V gene (reference sequence). The CDR3 region has the DNA TGTGCCAGCAGCTACGCAGGCAACTATAATTCACCCCTCCACTTT. This encodes CASSYAGNYNSPLHF.

V and J are TRBV25-1 and TRBJ1-3, with D perhaps TRBD1 (5 bases). Germline values: CDR1 MGHDK, CDR2 SYGVNS. This CDR3 has 16 residues. V lost 4 bases to trimming and J lost 0 bases, with 13 bases between them. The CDR3 coding sequence is TGTGCCAGCAGTGGGCAGGGCGCCGTCTCTGGAAACACCATATATTTT. Translation gives CASSGQGAVSGNTIYF.

This chain joins TRBV7-9 and TRBJ2-5, with 9 nucleotides matching TRBD2. Germline loops: CDR1 SEHNR, CDR2 FQNEAQ (reference sequence). Trimming at V came to 2 bases and at J to 5 bases, leaving 9 bases not matched to a gene. The CDR3 length is 16 residues. The CDR3 nucleotides read TGTGCCAGCAGCTTAAGGGGCGGGGGGGTCTCGGAGACCCAGTACTTC. Its protein product is CASSLRGGGVSETQYF.